The entry below gives a single T cell receptor (beta chain) sequence along with its context. This sample is part of a study of blood T cell repertoires in COVID-19. Looking at the study overall: Acute-phase and convalescent COVID-19 samples originated in the United States, Italy and Spain.

Participant age was about 18 to 100 years, and participants resided in fewer than 25 US areas. Assay: immunoSEQ multiplex PCR; the TCRdb copy retains only in-frame clones and omits some. The table lists 350,000 to 450,000 clones, nearly 90% of them singletons, with 1.4% to 1.5% in the top ten. The germline V gene encodes CDR1 SGHTA and CDR2 FQGNSA. V lost 10 bases and J lost 1, with 12 bases in between. The CDR3 is made up of 13 amino acids. Sequencing was carried out using PBMCs or T cells enriched from blood (not recorded which). The chain has TRBV7-2 and TRBJ2-3; possibly TRBD1 for D (6 bases). This clonotype was sampled from a woman under 30 who had been exposed to COVID-19. As DNA, the CDR3 is TGTGCCACGCAAAACAGGGGCACAGATACGCAGTATTTT. It codes for CATQNRGTDTQYF.